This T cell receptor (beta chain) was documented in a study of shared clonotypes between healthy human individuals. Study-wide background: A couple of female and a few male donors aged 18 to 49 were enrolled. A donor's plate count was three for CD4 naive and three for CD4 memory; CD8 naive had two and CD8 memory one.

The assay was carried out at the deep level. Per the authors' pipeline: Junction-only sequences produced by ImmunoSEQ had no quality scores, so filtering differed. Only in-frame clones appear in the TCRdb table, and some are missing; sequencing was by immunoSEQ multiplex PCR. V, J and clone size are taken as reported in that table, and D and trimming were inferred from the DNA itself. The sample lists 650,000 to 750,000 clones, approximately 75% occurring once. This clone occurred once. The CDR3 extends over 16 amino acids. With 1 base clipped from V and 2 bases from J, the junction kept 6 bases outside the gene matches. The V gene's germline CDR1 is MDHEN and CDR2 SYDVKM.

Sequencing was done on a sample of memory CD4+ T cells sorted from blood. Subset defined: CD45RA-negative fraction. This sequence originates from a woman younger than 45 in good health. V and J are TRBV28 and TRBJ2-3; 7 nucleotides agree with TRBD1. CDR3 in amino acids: CASSLFRGRNTDTQYF. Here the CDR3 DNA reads TGTGCCAGCAGTTTATTCAGGGGGAGAAACACAGATACGCAGTATTTT.